A single sample is the source of the 3 T cell receptor beta chains below, sequenced in a study of T cells in localized non-small cell lung cancer. The assay was immunoSEQ multiplex PCR, and TCRdb's table has in-frame clones only and misses some. The sample contains almost 30,000 clones, around 89% of which appear only once. The sample in question was peripheral blood, obtained before any cancer treatment. Receptors were obtained from a female donor aged 60 or older with stage III squamous cell lung carcinoma.

This clone was picked up one time. The gene calls are TRBV7-3 and TRBJ2-5; tentatively, D is TRBD1 (7 bases). The J call is in doubt because the DNA end fits TRBJ2-7 better. The V gene's germline CDR1 is SGHTA and CDR2 FQGTGA. The CDR3 contains 14 residues. CDR3 protein: CASSLDREVNEQYF. The CDR3 nucleotides are TGTGCCAGCAGCCTCGACAGGGAGGTCAACGAGCAGTACTTC.

The rearrangement uses TRBV4-2 and TRBJ2-3, with 8 bases lining up with TRBD2. This CDR3 has 15 residues. Trimming took 4 bases from V and 5 from J; bases not matched to a gene: 8. Germline values: CDR1 LGHNA, CDR2 YNFKEQ. The CDR3 loop reads CASSPRGGGRDTQYF. The CDR3 DNA is TGTGCCAGCAGCCCCCGGGGGGGCGGGAGAGATACGCAGTATTTT.

This clone was detected only a few times. This sequence joins TRBV5-6 and TRBJ1-2, with 11 nucleotides matching TRBD1. The trim removed 2 bases at V and 3 bases at J, leaving 3 bases unmatched. Per the germline V gene, CDR1 is SGHDT and CDR2 is YYEEEE. This CDR3 is built from 15 residues. The CDR3 DNA reads TGTGCCAGCAGCTTTTGGACAGGGGGCGACTATGGCTACACCTTC. Translating it yields CASSFWTGGDYGYTF.